These 18 T cell receptor beta chains were sequenced from one sample in a study of blood T cells in healthy people across ages. The use of a sample-barcoded 5' primer and a J-beta primer mix characterized a second PCR of 7 to 11 cycles. MiXCR, run by TCRdb on the 5' RACE reads, gives a single entry per CDR3 protein. The sample includes about 1.1 million distinct CDR3 sequences, roughly two fifths of them seen just once. Sequencing was done on a sample of blood. The receptors originated from a man younger than 35 in good health.

This clonotype has a handful of counts. The chain uses TRBV4-3 and TRBJ2-3; D is unclear. CDR1 is LGHNA and CDR2 is YSLEER in the germline V gene. V was shortened by 0 bases and J by 7 bases, with 17 bases between the two germline ends. This CDR3 has 16 residues. This CDR3 is CASSQETAGLVNTQYF. DNA of the CDR3: TGCGCCAGCAGCCAAGAAACAGCCGGGCTGGTGAATACGCAGTATTTT.

V usage is TRBV10-3 and J usage is TRBJ2-3; TRBD2 matches at 7 bases. Unmatched junction bases numbered 9, after V lost 2 bases and J lost 4 bases. The CDR3 runs to 16 residues. Germline loops: CDR1 ENHRY, CDR2 SYGVKD. CDR3 in DNA: TGTGCCATCAGTGAGAGTCGATGGGGAGGGGCAGATACGCAGTATTTT. This translates into CAISESRWGGADTQYF.

The table lists this clonotype with a count of one. V gene TRBV20-1 combines with J gene TRBJ1-2; 7 bases agree with TRBD1. V trimming: 1 base; J trimming: 4 bases; junction bases outside the gene matches: 9. Germline V gene data show CDR1 as DFQATT and CDR2 as SNEGSKA (reference sequence). There are 15 residues in the CDR3. CDR3 loop: CSARGRDSPSYGYTF. The CDR3 DNA reads TGCAGTGCTAGAGGTCGGGACAGCCCTAGCTATGGCTACACCTTC.

V and J are TRBV6-2 or TRBV6-3 and TRBJ1-1; no reliable D call. Germline values: CDR1 MNHEY, CDR2 SVGEGT. The CDR3 loop spans 15 amino acids. Trimming removed 2 bases at V and 5 bases at J, with 15 bases between. In nucleotides, the CDR3 is TGTGCCAGCAGTTACCTTTCCCGTTATGAGACTGAAGCTTTCTTT. This gives the protein CASSYLSRYETEAFF.

This clonotype was seen more than once but under ten times. The rearrangement links TRBV6-2 or TRBV6-3 to TRBJ2-7; 9 nucleotides align to TRBD1. CDR3 length: 15 amino acids. V gave up 5 bases and J gave up 5 bases; unmatched junction bases: 10. CDR1 and CDR2 (germline): MNHEY, SVGEGT. CDR3 nucleotides: TGTGCCAGCAGTCGAATCGGGACAGGGCCTAACGAGCAGTACTTC. Protein: CASSRIGTGPNEQYF.

This sequence joins TRBV7-3 and TRBJ2-3; possibly TRBD2 for D (6 bases). The CDR3 sequence is 16 residues long. Per the germline V gene, CDR1 is SGHTA and CDR2 is FQGTGA. V was trimmed by 4 bases and J by 0 bases, leaving 14 bases between them. CDR3 sequence reads: CASSYGWGDSTDTQYF. CDR3 in DNA: TGTGCCAGCAGCTATGGCTGGGGGGATAGCACAGATACGCAGTATTTT. Filled out from reference TRBV7-3 and TRBJ2-3, the complete variable domain reads GAGVSQTPSNKVTEKGKYVELRCDPISGHTALYWYRQSLGQGPEFLIYFQGTGAADDSGLPNDRFFAVRPEGSVSTLKIQRTERGDSAVYLCASSYGWGDSTDTQYFGPGTRLTVL.

This clonotype has just a few counts. The V gene is TRBV20-1, the J gene TRBJ1-1; TRBD1 might be the D (6 bases). Germline CDR1 is DFQATT and CDR2 is SNEGSKA (reference sequence). The CDR3 consists of 14 residues. The germline V and J ends were trimmed by 2 bases and 6 bases, with 16 bases remaining between them. The chain's CDR3 is CSARLGRGASEAFF. DNA of the CDR3: TGCAGTGCTAGACTCGGTAGGGGGGCCTCTGAAGCTTTCTTT.

This clonotype was observed a few times. The V gene is TRBV27, the J gene TRBJ2-3; 7 positions agree with TRBD2. From germline, CDR1 is MNHEY and CDR2 SMNVEV (reference sequence). The CDR3 runs 12 residues. Germline trimming cut 10 bases from V and 6 bases from J; bases unmatched to any gene: 7. The CDR3 bases are TGTGCCACCGGGGGGTTCCGGGATACGCAGTATTTT. Translating gives CATGGFRDTQYF.

The genes are TRBV4-1 and TRBJ2-7; D could derive from TRBD1 or TRBD2 (5 bases each). The germline gives CDR1 MGHRA, CDR2 YSYEKL. The CDR3 covers 13 residues. V was clipped by 1 base and J by 7 bases, with 11 bases between them. CDR3 protein: CASSQVGVHEQYF. In DNA form, the CDR3 reads TGCGCCAGCAGCCAAGTGGGGGTCCATGAGCAGTACTTC.

This clonotype came up a few times. This chain uses TRBV7-8 with TRBJ1-1, with D hard to call. The ends were cut back, 5 bases at V and 0 bases at J, with 16 bases in the middle. Germline V CDR1 and CDR2: SGHVS, FQNEAQ. The CDR3 is 16 residues long. CDR3: CASSPGREGMNTEAFF. In DNA form, the CDR3 reads TGTGCCAGCAGCCCCGGTCGGGAGGGCATGAACACTGAAGCTTTCTTT. The full variable domain, rest sourced from reference TRBV7-8 and TRBJ1-1, is GAGVSQSPRYKVAKRGQDVALRCDPISGHVSLFWYQQALGQGPEFLTYFQNEAQLDKSGLPSDRFFAERPEGSVSTLKIQRTQQEDSAVYLCASSPGREGMNTEAFFGQGTRLTVV.

The chain recombines TRBV27 with TRBJ1-5, with unresolved D. The CDR3 loop spans 13 amino acids. The germline V gene encodes CDR1 MNHEY and CDR2 SMNVEV (reference sequence). The ends were cut back, 0 bases at V and 7 bases at J, with 7 bases in the middle. CDR3 sequence reads: CASSLSNLQPQHF. The CDR3, as DNA: TGTGCCAGCAGTTTATCGAACTTGCAGCCCCAGCATTTT.

The rearrangement uses TRBV10-3 and TRBJ1-2; TRBD1 might be the D (6 bases). The germline gives CDR1 ENHRY, CDR2 SYGVKD. V was shortened by 6 bases and J by 4 bases, with 15 bases between the two germline ends. CDR3 length: 14 amino acids. CDR3 bases: TGTGCCATCAGCGGCGCAGGGGTTAGCTATGGCTACACCTTC. As protein: CAISGAGVSYGYTF.

The V and J genes are TRBV9 and TRBJ2-1; 9 nucleotides match TRBD2. CDR1 and CDR2 from the germline V gene are SGDLS and YYNGEE. The CDR3 contains 16 residues. V lost 1 base, J lost 7 bases, and 9 bases stayed unmatched. CDR3 DNA sequence: TGTGCCAGCAGCGTATCTGCGGGGGGGCAAAATAATGAGCAGTTCTTC. Translated: CASSVSAGGQNNEQFF.

This chain joins TRBV6-6 and TRBJ1-5, with a tentative D call TRBD1 (5 bases). The CDR3 totals 13 residues. Trimming left V 8 bases short and J 3 bases short, with 11 bases between. Germline V gene lookup returns CDR1 MNHNY and CDR2 SVGAGI (reference sequence). The CDR3 DNA is TGTGCCAGCGGGGGGATCAACAATCAGCCCCAGCATTTT. Translating it yields CASGGINNQPQHF.

The chain employs TRBV13 and TRBJ2-4; D is unresolved. The J call could be wrong; TRBJ2-7 is a better fit for the DNA end. This CDR3 is 14 amino acids long. The germline CDR1 and CDR2 sequences are PRHDT and FYEKMQ (reference sequence). CDR3 in amino acids: CASSLGPADYEQYF. CDR3 coding DNA: TGTGCCAGCAGCTTAGGGCCGGCCGACTACGAGCAGTACTTC.

This clonotype was found many times. The genes are TRBV20-1 and TRBJ2-3; TRBD2 matches 13 bases. The CDR3 length is 15 residues. The junction had 8 bases not matched to a gene; V was cut back by 5 bases and J by 6 bases. Germline lookup yields CDR1 DFQATT and CDR2 SNEGSKA (reference sequence). CDR3 sequence (DNA): TGCAGTGCTGCCTCGGGACTAGCGGGGAGGGATACGCAGTATTTT. Translating gives CSAASGLAGRDTQYF.

This clonotype came up a few times. The CDR3 loop reads CASSLGRTSGGDTQYF. The CDR3 DNA reads as TGTGCCAGCAGCTTAGGACGGACTAGCGGGGGAGATACGCAGTATTTT. The chain combines TRBV7-2 with TRBJ2-3; TRBD2 agrees at 13 bases. V dropped 1 base and J dropped 5; count of bases not matched to a gene: 3. The CDR3 spans 16 residues. Germline CDR1 and CDR2: SGHTA and FQGNSA.

In its sample, this clonotype was seen a few times. This chain uses TRBV6-2 or TRBV6-3 with TRBJ1-5, with D possibly being TRBD1 (5 bases). The V gene's germline CDR1 is MNHEY and CDR2 SVGEGT. V gave up 7 bases and J gave up 4 bases, with 8 bases separating them. This CDR3 contains 12 residues. The DNA for the CDR3 is TGTGCCAGCAACCGACAGAATCAGCCCCAGCATTTT. This encodes CASNRQNQPQHF.